The 29 T cell receptor beta chains below were found in one sample sequenced in a study of blood T cell repertoires in COVID-19. This table comes from immunoSEQ multiplex PCR, and its TCRdb copy is limited to in-frame clones, with some not included. The sample has over 200,000 clones, around 83% seen once. Source material: peripheral blood. The receptors come from a woman in her forties or fifties with acute or convalescent COVID-19.

The chain combines TRBV10-3 with TRBJ2-7, with D unresolved. Per the germline V gene, CDR1 is ENHRY and CDR2 is SYGVKD. The CDR3 length is 16 residues. Trimming took 4 bases from V and 0 from J, leaving 16 bases between them. The CDR3 here is CAISGGQSSYSYEQYF. The CDR3 DNA reads TGTGCCATCAGTGGAGGTCAGAGCTCCTACTCCTACGAGCAGTACTTC.

The chain combines TRBV5-1 with TRBJ2-7; unclear D gene. Germline V gene lookup returns CDR1 SGHRS and CDR2 YFSETQ. With 0 bases removed from V and 2 bases from J, the gap between germline ends came to 9 bases. This CDR3 spans 14 amino acids. In DNA, the CDR3 is TGCGCCAGCAGCTTGGTTCCAGGTCCCTACGAGCAGTACTTC. It specifies CASSLVPGPYEQYF.

V and J are TRBV5-6 and TRBJ2-7; maybe TRBD2 (6 bases). V was pared by 2 bases and J by 6 bases, with 18 bases between. The CDR3 consists of 15 residues. The germline gives CDR1 SGHDT, CDR2 YYEEEE. The CDR3 sequence is CASSLALGRGREQYF. For the CDR3, the DNA is TGTGCCAGCAGCTTAGCACTCGGGAGAGGTCGCGAGCAGTACTTC. Combining the CDR3 with reference TRBV5-6 and TRBJ2-7 gives the whole variable domain DAGVTQSPTHLIKTRGQQVTLRCSPKSGHDTVSWYQQALGQGPQFIFQYYEEEERQRGNFPDRFSGHQFPNYSSELNVNALLLGDSALYLCASSLALGRGREQYFGPGTRLTVT.

The gene calls are TRBV6-5 and TRBJ2-1; 8 bases are a match to TRBD1. The ends lost 8 bases at V and 2 bases at J; junction bases unmatched: 5. From germline, CDR1 is MNHEY and CDR2 SVGAGI. The CDR3 is 14 amino acids. The CDR3, as DNA: TGTGCCAGCGTCCGACAGGGGCCCTACAATGAGCAGTTCTTC. Translation: CASVRQGPYNEQFF.

This chain links TRBV10-3 with TRBJ1-1, with D tentatively TRBD1 (5 bases). Trimming removed 2 bases from V and 4 bases from J, with 14 bases in between. CDR1 is ENHRY, CDR2 SYGVKD, per germline. The CDR3 runs 15 residues. CDR3 sequence reads: CAISEKGQGGTEAFF. In nucleotides, the CDR3 is TGTGCCATCAGTGAGAAGGGGCAGGGCGGCACTGAAGCTTTCTTT.

This chain's CDR3 is CATSDPLLAGGAYEQFF. CDR3 coding DNA: TGTGCCACCAGTGATCCCTTACTAGCGGGAGGGGCCTATGAGCAGTTCTTC. The gene calls are TRBV24-1 and TRBJ2-1; 13 bases are a match to TRBD2. The ends lost 3 bases at V and 8 bases at J; junction bases unmatched: 9. The CDR3 sequence is 17 residues long. Germline V gives CDR1 KGHDR, CDR2 SFDVKD.

This clone was picked up one time. The chain combines TRBV25-1 with TRBJ2-7, with no clear D. Per germline, CDR1 MGHDK and CDR2 SYGVNS. The CDR3 runs 15 residues. V was cut by 5 bases and J by 6 bases, with 20 bases left in between. CDR3 sequence reads: CASSPPRTALGEQYF. The CDR3 region has the DNA TGTGCCAGCAGTCCCCCCCGCACAGCCCTTGGCGAGCAGTACTTC.

The chain's CDR3 is CSVHTGTGGREQYF. For the CDR3, the DNA is TGCAGCGTTCATACCGGGACAGGGGGCCGAGAGCAGTACTTC. The rearrangement links TRBV29-1 to TRBJ2-7; 12 bases match TRBD1. The CDR3 covers 14 residues. Germline trimming cut 5 bases from V and 7 bases from J; bases unmatched to any gene: 9. Per germline, CDR1 SQVTM and CDR2 ANQGSEA.

The V gene is TRBV10-1, the J gene TRBJ1-1; TRBD1 is a possible D gene (5 bases). Trimming removed 5 bases at V and 10 bases at J, with 14 bases between. There are 12 residues in the CDR3. Germline V gene lookup returns CDR1 WNHNN and CDR2 SYGVQD (reference sequence). The CDR3 DNA reads as TGCGCCAGCAGTTGGGACTCCCAAGGAGCTTTCTTT. Translated: CASSWDSQGAFF.

This chain links TRBV28 with TRBJ1-4; tentatively, D is TRBD1 (5 bases). The CDR3 has 12 amino acids. Germline CDR1 is MDHEN and CDR2 is SYDVKM. Trimming shortened V by 6 bases and J by 12 bases, and 14 bases separated the two germline ends. This CDR3 is CASSNRPRELFF. The CDR3, as DNA: TGTGCCAGCAGCAACAGGCCCCGGGAACTGTTTTTT. The full variable domain, with the rest looked up from reference TRBV28 and TRBJ1-4, is DVKVTQSSRYLVKRTGEKVFLECVQDMDHENMFWYRQDPGLGLRLIYFSYDVKMKEKGDIPEGYSVSREKKERFSLILESASTNQTSMYLCASSNRPRELFFGSGTQLSVL.

The V gene is TRBV18, the J gene TRBJ1-4; weak D call: TRBD1 (6 bases). The CDR3 has 17 amino acids. The germline gives CDR1 KGHSH, CDR2 LQKENI. V lost 4 bases and J lost 3, with 18 bases in between. CDR3 sequence: CASSRNNPGASNEKLFF. The DNA of the CDR3 is TGTGCCAGCTCACGAAACAATCCAGGGGCCTCTAATGAAAAACTGTTTTTT.

A few counts support this clone. The V gene is TRBV11-3, the J gene TRBJ2-3; perhaps TRBD1 as D (6 bases). CDR3 length: 14 amino acids. The V end was cut by 0 bases, the J end by 6 bases, with 10 bases between. Germline V gives CDR1 SGHNT, CDR2 YENEEA. In nucleotides, the CDR3 is TGTGCCAGCAGCTTAGATCCAGGGGTGGATACGCAGTATTTT. It specifies CASSLDPGVDTQYF.

This rearrangement joins TRBV5-5 to TRBJ2-7; TRBD2 matches 8 bases. The germline V gene has CDR1 SGHKS and CDR2 YYEKEE (reference sequence). Unmatched junction bases numbered 4, after V lost 1 base and J lost 4 bases. CDR3 length equals 14 residues. Here the CDR3 DNA reads TGTGCCAGCAGCTTGACTAGCGGATTATACGAGCAGTACTTC. Translating gives CASSLTSGLYEQYF.

This clone was detected once. This chain joins TRBV24-1 and TRBJ2-3; 15 nucleotides align to TRBD2. J was trimmed by 6 bases and V by 3 bases; bases with no gene match: 9. The CDR3 has 18 residues. Germline CDR1 is KGHDR and CDR2 is SFDVKD. CDR3 region: CATSDPLGLAGGMDTQYF. CDR3 sequence (DNA): TGTGCCACCAGTGATCCCTTGGGACTAGCGGGAGGTATGGATACGCAGTATTTT.

This clone has only a few counts. The gene calls are TRBV20-1 and TRBJ2-1; 13 bases are shared with TRBD2. There are 17 residues in the CDR3. After removal of 3 bases from V and 1 base from J, the junction contained 6 bases not matched to a gene. The germline CDR1 and CDR2 sequences are DFQATT and SNEGSKA (reference sequence). The DNA for the CDR3 is TGCAGTGCTAGTTGGACTAGCGGGAGAACGTCCTACAATGAGCAGTTCTTC. It translates to CSASWTSGRTSYNEQFF.

This sequence joins TRBV20-1 and TRBJ1-2; maybe TRBD1 (5 bases). The CDR3 length is 9 residues. V gave up 6 bases and J gave up 12 bases, with 11 bases separating them. Germline lookup yields CDR1 DFQATT and CDR2 SNEGSKA (reference sequence). In nucleotides, the CDR3 is TGCAGTGCCGGAGCGGGGCACACCTTC. Translating it yields CSAGAGHTF.

The chain carries TRBV7-2 and TRBJ2-1; 8 nucleotides line up with TRBD2. V gave up 5 bases and J gave up 6 bases; unmatched junction bases: 6. CDR1 and CDR2 from the germline V gene are SGHTA and FQGNSA. This CDR3 spans 14 amino acids. The CDR3 is CASSPGLAGNEQFF. Written as DNA, the CDR3 is TGTGCCAGCAGCCCAGGACTAGCAGGCAATGAGCAGTTCTTC. The variable domain in full, completed from reference TRBV7-2 and TRBJ2-1, reads GAGVSQSPSNKVTEKGKDVELRCDPISGHTALYWYRQSLGQGLEFLIYFQGNSAPDKSGLPSDRFSAERTGGSVSTLTIQRTQQEDSAVYLCASSPGLAGNEQFFGPGTRLTVL.

This clone was recorded once. The genes are TRBV4-1 and TRBJ1-1; D uncertain. V lost 1 base to trimming and J lost 6 bases, with 15 bases between them. The CDR3 contains 15 residues. Germline V lookup: CDR1 MGHRA, CDR2 YSYEKL. The CDR3 reads CASSQVPHGISEAFF. The CDR3 DNA follows: TGCGCCAGCAGCCAAGTCCCTCACGGGATCTCTGAAGCTTTCTTT.

CDR3 in DNA: TGTGCCAGCAGCCCGCCGTCCACTAAGCTCTATGGCTACACCTTC. It is translated as CASSPPSTKLYGYTF. The chain combines TRBV3-1 (or the pseudogene TRBV3-2) with TRBJ1-2, with D uncertain. The CDR3 has 15 residues. Germline CDR1 and CDR2: LGHDT and YNNKEL (reference sequence). The germline V and J ends were trimmed by 4 bases and 4 bases, with 16 bases remaining between them.

The CDR3 region is CASALGTGGYEQYF. CDR3 DNA: TGTGCCAGCGCCCTCGGAACCGGGGGCTACGAGCAGTACTTC. J is TRBJ2-7 and V is TRBV27; possibly TRBD2 for D (6 bases). CDR1 MNHEY and CDR2 SMNVEV come from the germline V gene (reference sequence). V was trimmed by 8 bases and J by 3 bases, leaving 17 bases between them. The CDR3 sequence is 14 residues long.

The chain joins TRBV18 to TRBJ2-5; possibly TRBD2 for D (6 bases). The germline V and J ends were trimmed by 6 bases and 4 bases, with 12 bases remaining between them. There are 13 residues in the CDR3. Per germline, CDR1 KGHSH and CDR2 LQKENI. The CDR3 DNA is TGTGCCAGCTCCCCAGGACTACGAGAGACCCAGTACTTC. Translated: CASSPGLRETQYF.

The chain recombines TRBV7-9 with TRBJ2-5; perhaps TRBD2 as D (6 bases). Deletions cut 6 bases from V and 0 bases from J, with 11 bases between. This CDR3 region has 14 residues. Germline CDR1 reads SEHNR; CDR2 reads FQNEAQ (reference sequence). The CDR3, as DNA: TGTGCCAGCAGTGGCGGAGGGTACCAAGAGACCCAGTACTTC. Protein: CASSGGGYQETQYF.

This chain links TRBV5-6 with TRBJ2-3; a possible D gene is TRBD2 (6 bases). Germline V CDR1 and CDR2: SGHDT, YYEEEE. This CDR3 comprises 14 residues. Trimming shortened V by 5 bases and J by 0 bases, and 10 bases separated the two germline ends. In DNA, the CDR3 is TGTGCCAGCAGACGGGAGTCGAGCACAGATACGCAGTATTTT. As protein: CASRRESSTDTQYF.

On this clone: An end of the junction differs from the germline gene, which may be a read error. The V gene is TRBV19, the J gene TRBJ1-1; D gene uncertain. The CDR3 consists of 16 residues. Germline CDR1 LNHDA, CDR2 SQIVND (reference sequence). In DNA, the CDR3 is TGTGCCAGTTGCCCCCCCCACTCGGGTGTGAAGACTGAAGCTTTCTTT. Translating gives CASCPPHSGVKTEAFF.

The chain combines TRBV5-1 with TRBJ2-3, with D maybe TRBD2 (5 bases). Trimming removed 0 bases from V and 1 base from J, with 12 bases in between. Germline loops: CDR1 SGHRS, CDR2 YFSETQ. This CDR3 is built from 16 residues. The CDR3 loop reads CASSLGGLSRTDTQYF. For the CDR3, the DNA is TGCGCCAGCAGCTTGGGCGGACTGTCGCGCACAGATACGCAGTATTTT. The full variable domain, completed using reference TRBV5-1 and TRBJ2-3, is KAGVTQTPRYLIKTRGQQVTLSCSPISGHRSVSWYQQTPGQGLQFLFEYFSETQRNKGNFPGRFSGRQFSNSRSEMNVSTLELGDSALYLCASSLGGLSRTDTQYFGPGTRLTVL.

The gene calls are TRBV27 and TRBJ1-1; no clear D gene. This CDR3 has 13 residues. Trimming removed 10 bases at V and 0 bases at J, with 12 bases between. Germline assignment: CDR1 MNHEY and CDR2 SMNVEV (reference sequence). CDR3 sequence: CATSNQMNTEAFF. The CDR3 nucleotides read TGTGCCACCTCGAATCAGATGAACACTGAAGCTTTCTTT.

This chain connects TRBV29-1 to TRBJ2-2; 8 nucleotides line up with TRBD1. Trimming took 7 bases from V and 5 from J; bases not matched to a gene: 12. The CDR3 sequence is 15 residues long. Germline CDR1 is SQVTM and CDR2 is ANQGSEA. The CDR3 nucleotides read TGCAGCGCTACAGGGGGAGTACATATTACCGGGGAGCTGTTTTTT. Translation gives CSATGGVHITGELFF.

The chain has TRBV5-4 and TRBJ2-5; 7 bases match TRBD2. The CDR3 is 15 residues long. The V gene end was trimmed by 3 bases and the J gene end by 2 bases; junction bases not matched to a gene: 7. The germline gives CDR1 SGHNT, CDR2 YYREEE (reference sequence). CDR3: CASSSSGMKQETQYF. Here the CDR3 DNA reads TGTGCCAGCAGCTCCAGCGGGATGAAACAAGAGACCCAGTACTTC.

The count of this clone is one. The chain is built from TRBV4-1 and TRBJ1-1; perhaps TRBD1 as D (6 bases). CDR3 size: 14 residues. Germline CDR1 and CDR2: MGHRA and YSYEKL. V lost 5 bases and J 4 bases, leaving 14 bases between the germline ends. The CDR3 DNA reads as TGCGCCAGCAGCTTCCACAGGGACCCCACTGAAGCTTTCTTT. Protein: CASSFHRDPTEAFF.